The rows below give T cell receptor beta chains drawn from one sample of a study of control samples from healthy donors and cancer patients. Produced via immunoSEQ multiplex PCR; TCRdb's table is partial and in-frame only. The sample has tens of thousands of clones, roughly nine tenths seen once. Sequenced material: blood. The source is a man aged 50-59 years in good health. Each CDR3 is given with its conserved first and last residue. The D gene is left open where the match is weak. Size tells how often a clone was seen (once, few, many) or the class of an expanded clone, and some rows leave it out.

TGCGCCAGCAGCCCTGTGGACCTCGGACAGGGGGGTGAAGCTTTCTTT,CASSPVDLGQGGEAFF,TRBD1,TRBV5-1,NA,TRBJ1-1
TGTGCCAGCAGCTCCAGGCCTAGCTCCTACAATGAGCAGTTCTTC,CASSSRPSSYNEQFF,NA,TRBV7-9,NA,TRBJ2-1
TGTGCCAGCAGCTTGGGGCAGGGGAGCTATGGCTACACCTTC,CASSLGQGSYGYTF,NA,TRBV5-4,once,TRBJ1-2
TGTGCCAGCAGCCAAGATCTAAACAGGGTCGGGGAAAAACTGTTTTTT,CASSQDLNRVGEKLFF,NA,TRBV3-1/TRBV3-2,NA,TRBJ1-4
TGTGCCAGCAGCCAAGGACCCCTCTCCTACGAGCAGTACTTC,CASSQGPLSYEQYF,NA,TRBV3-1/TRBV3-2,NA,TRBJ2-7
TGTGCCAGCAGCTTAGGTCCGCAGGGCTACGAGCAGTACTTC,CASSLGPQGYEQYF,NA,TRBV7-9,NA,TRBJ2-7
TGTGCCAGCAGCTTAGGGACACTTAGCAATCAGCCCCAGCATTTT,CASSLGTLSNQPQHF,NA,TRBV11-2,once,TRBJ1-5
TGTGCCTGGAGTTCCGGGGCCCTAATTGGGAAAAAACTGTTTTTT,CAWSSGALIGKKLFF,NA,TRBV30,NA,TRBJ1-4
TGTGCCAGCCGGCGGAGGGACACTGAAGCTTTCTTT,CASRRRDTEAFF,NA,TRBV3-1/TRBV3-2,NA,TRBJ1-1
TGTGCCAGCAGCGTAGACCCTAGCGGGGGGCACTCCTACAATGAGCAGTTCTTC,CASSVDPSGGHSYNEQFF,TRBD2,TRBV9,NA,TRBJ2-1